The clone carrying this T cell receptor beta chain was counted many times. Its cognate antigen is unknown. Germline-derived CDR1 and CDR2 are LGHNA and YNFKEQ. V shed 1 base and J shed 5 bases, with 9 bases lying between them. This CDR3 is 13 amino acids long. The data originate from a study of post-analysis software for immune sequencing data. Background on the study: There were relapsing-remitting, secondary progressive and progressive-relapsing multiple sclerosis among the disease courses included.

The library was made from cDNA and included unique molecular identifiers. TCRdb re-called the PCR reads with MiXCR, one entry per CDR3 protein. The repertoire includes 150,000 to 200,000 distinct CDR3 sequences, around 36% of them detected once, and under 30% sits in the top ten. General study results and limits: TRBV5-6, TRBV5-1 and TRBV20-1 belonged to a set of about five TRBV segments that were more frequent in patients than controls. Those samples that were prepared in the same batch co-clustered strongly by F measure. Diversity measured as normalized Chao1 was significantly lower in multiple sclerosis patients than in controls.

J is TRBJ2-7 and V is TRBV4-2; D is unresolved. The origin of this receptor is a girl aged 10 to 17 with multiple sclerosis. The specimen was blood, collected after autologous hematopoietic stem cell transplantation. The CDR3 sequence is CASSQGPFHEQYF. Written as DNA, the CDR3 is TGTGCCAGCAGCCAAGGCCCCTTTCACGAGCAGTACTTC.